The rows below give T cell receptor beta chains drawn from one sample of a study of blood T cells in healthy people across ages. TCRdb re-called the 5' RACE reads through MiXCR, storing one row per CDR3 protein. The table shows some 1.7 million distinct CDR3 sequences, with roughly 28% occurring only once. The sample consisted of blood. Receptor source: a woman between 25 and 40 years old in good health. Each CDR3 is given with its conserved first and last residue. Fields, in order: J gene, D gene, V gene, clone size, CDR3 protein, CDR3 DNA. D genes are given only for firm matches. The size of a clone is reported for some rows only, either as once, few or many, or as a class for expanded clones.

TRBJ2-6	-	TRBV18	few	CASSPPTRSGANVLTF	TGTGCCAGCTCCCCACCAACCCGCTCTGGGGCCAACGTCCTGACTTTC
TRBJ2-1	TRBD1	TRBV7-8	-	CASSLSRQGRNEQFF	TGTGCCAGCAGCTTATCCCGACAGGGGAGGAATGAGCAGTTCTTC
TRBJ2-1	-	TRBV6-2/TRBV6-3	many	CASSFRGYNEQFF	TGTGCCAGCAGTTTCAGGGGCTACAATGAGCAGTTCTTC
TRBJ2-7	TRBD2	TRBV20-1	few	CSADGLAGDTYEQYF	TGCAGTGCTGACGGACTAGCGGGGGATACCTACGAGCAGTACTTC
TRBJ2-3	TRBD2	TRBV6-6	few	CASTDSGGSTDTQYF	TGTGCCAGCACCGATAGCGGGGGTAGCACAGATACGCAGTATTTT
TRBJ2-7	TRBD2	TRBV5-1	many	CASSLDRGGNYEQYF	TGCGCCAGCAGCTTGGACCGGGGGGGAAACTACGAGCAGTACTTC
TRBJ1-5	-	TRBV7-2	few	CAGSPGGTNQPQHF	TGTGCCGGCAGCCCGGGGGGGACCAATCAGCCCCAGCATTTT
TRBJ1-1	TRBD1	TRBV5-1	-	CASSLGRGQTEAFF	TGCGCCAGCAGCTTGGGCAGGGGGCAAACTGAAGCTTTCTTT
TRBJ1-1	-	TRBV5-1	-	CASSLFSENTEAFF	TGCGCCAGCAGCTTATTTTCCGAGAACACTGAAGCTTTCTTT
TRBJ1-5	TRBD1	TRBV12-3/TRBV12-4	-	CASSPSGTGFWGNQPQHF	TGTGCCAGCAGCCCCTCAGGGACAGGGTTTTGGGGCAATCAGCCCCAGCATTTT
TRBJ1-5	-	TRBV6-6	once	CASSYGTANRPQHF	TGTGCCAGCAGTTACGGAACAGCTAATCGGCCCCAGCATTTT
TRBJ2-6	-	TRBV14	-	CASSQGGGYSGANVLTF	TGTGCCAGCAGCCAAGGAGGGGGTTACTCTGGGGCCAACGTCCTGACTTTC
TRBJ2-7	-	TRBV5-1	few	CASSLEATTGQYF	TGCGCCAGCAGCTTGGAGGCTACCACCGGACAGTACTTC
TRBJ2-1	TRBD2	TRBV5-1	-	CASSWRGLAGDEQFF	TGCGCCAGCAGCTGGAGGGGACTAGCGGGAGATGAGCAGTTCTTC
TRBJ2-5	-	TRBV12-3/TRBV12-4	-	CASSSGARREQYF	TGTGCCAGCAGTTCAGGAGCCCGGAGGGAGCAGTACTTC
TRBJ2-3	-	TRBV12-3/TRBV12-4	-	CASRTTGAFTQYF	TGTGCCAGCCGGACAACCGGGGCGTTCACGCAGTATTTT
TRBJ2-3	-	TRBV24-1	few	CATSDGQFSTDTQYF	TGTGCCACCAGTGATGGACAGTTCAGCACAGATACGCAGTATTTT
TRBJ1-6	-	TRBV7-2	many	CASSLGISGEGVSPLHF	TGTGCCAGCAGCTTAGGGATTAGCGGGGAAGGGGTTTCACCCCTCCACTTT
TRBJ2-7	-	TRBV7-9	few	CASSLDASEGRSSYEQYF	TGTGCCAGCAGCTTAGATGCTAGCGAGGGCCGAAGCTCCTACGAGCAGTACTTC
TRBJ1-2	-	TRBV6-5	many	CASGMAGANYGYTF	TGTGCCAGCGGGATGGCAGGGGCTAACTATGGCTACACCTTC
TRBJ2-1	TRBD2	TRBV7-8	-	CASTKREDGHDNEQFF	TGTGCCAGCACGAAGCGGGAGGACGGGCATGACAATGAGCAGTTCTTC
TRBJ2-1	TRBD2	TRBV6-5	-	CASSRTSGGGQVF	TGTGCCAGCAGCCGGACTAGCGGGGGAGGGCAGGTCTTC
TRBJ2-6	TRBD2	TRBV7-2	-	CASSRLAGSTGANVLTF	TGTGCCAGCAGCCGACTAGCTGGAAGTACTGGGGCCAACGTCCTGACTTTC
TRBJ2-5	TRBD1	TRBV10-3	many	CAISETGEETQYF	TGTGCCATCAGTGAAACAGGGGAAGAGACCCAGTACTTC
TRBJ2-1	TRBD2	TRBV5-1	few	CASSLTSGSTYNEQFF	TGCGCCAGCAGCTTGACTAGCGGGAGTACCTACAATGAGCAGTTCTTC
TRBJ2-7	-	TRBV12-3/TRBV12-4	few	CASSPTRRDEQYF	TGTGCCAGCAGTCCCACGCGCCGGGACGAGCAGTACTTC
TRBJ2-3	-	TRBV7-2	-	CASSRQAGIDTQYF	TGTGCCAGCAGCCGACAGGCCGGGATAGATACGCAGTATTTT
TRBJ2-1	TRBD2	TRBV6-1	-	CANSGGTSGRSSYNEQFF	TGTGCCAACAGTGGAGGGACTAGCGGGAGGAGCTCCTACAATGAGCAGTTCTTC
TRBJ2-5	-	TRBV5-1	-	CASSLAPQDLEETQYF	TGCGCCAGCAGCTTGGCCCCACAGGATTTGGAAGAGACCCAGTACTTC
TRBJ2-2	-	TRBV5-1	few	CASSLHPATGELFF	TGCGCCAGCAGCCTTCACCCCGCAACCGGGGAGCTGTTTTTT
TRBJ2-1	-	TRBV24-1	few	CATSDSGSAGASNEQFF	TGTGCCACCAGTGATTCGGGATCGGCGGGTGCTTCCAATGAGCAGTTCTTC
TRBJ2-1	TRBD2	TRBV7-6	-	CASSPLQGLRGNEQFF	TGTGCCAGCAGCCCCCTTCAGGGTTTGCGGGGGAATGAGCAGTTCTTC
TRBJ1-2	TRBD1	TRBV9	few	CASSPLDRGIYYGYTF	TGTGCCAGCAGCCCTCTGGACAGGGGGATCTACTATGGCTACACCTTC
TRBJ2-2	-	TRBV6-6	few	CASSREDGELFF	TGTGCCAGCAGCCGAGAGGACGGGGAGCTGTTTTTT
TRBJ2-5	-	TRBV7-2	few	CASSQGPQRRETQYF	TGTGCCAGCAGCCAGGGCCCTCAACGGCGGGAGACCCAGTACTTC
TRBJ2-5	-	TRBV7-6	many	CASSLMEQETQYF	TGTGCCAGCAGCTTAATGGAGCAAGAGACCCAGTACTTC
TRBJ2-7	-	TRBV12-3/TRBV12-4	-	CASSMLTHPYEQYF	TGTGCCAGCAGCATGTTAACCCACCCCTACGAGCAGTACTTC
TRBJ1-1	-	TRBV5-1	-	CASWAPGNTEAFF	TGCGCCAGCTGGGCACCCGGGAACACTGAAGCTTTCTTT
TRBJ2-1	-	TRBV9	-	CASSARLGSEQFF	TGTGCCAGCAGCGCCCGGCTAGGGAGTGAGCAGTTCTTC
TRBJ2-7	-	TRBV28	-	CASSLIWGHNEQYF	TGTGCCAGCAGTTTAATCTGGGGGCACAATGAGCAGTACTTC
TRBJ2-7	TRBD2	TRBV9	-	CASSGTSGGLNEQYF	TGTGCCAGCAGCGGGACTAGCGGGGGCCTCAATGAGCAGTACTTC
TRBJ1-2	TRBD1	TRBV5-6	-	CASSSGQADGYTF	TGTGCCAGCAGCTCCGGACAGGCCGATGGCTACACCTTC
TRBJ2-1	TRBD2	TRBV6-4	-	CAGSGRLAAYNEQFF	TGTGCCGGCAGTGGACGACTAGCAGCCTACAATGAGCAGTTCTTC
TRBJ1-2	-	TRBV20-1	-	CSAREHGTRYGYTF	TGCAGTGCTAGAGAACACGGGACACGCTATGGCTACACCTTC
TRBJ1-5	-	TRBV20-1	many	CSASKGSDQPQHF	TGCAGTGCTAGTAAGGGCTCGGATCAGCCCCAGCATTTT
TRBJ2-7	TRBD1	TRBV29-1	-	CSADGQGAGQYF	TGCAGCGCTGATGGACAGGGGGCAGGGCAGTACTTC
TRBJ2-1	TRBD2	TRBV12-3/TRBV12-4	-	CASSLSGGHYNEQFF	TGTGCCAGCAGTCTCAGCGGGGGGCACTACAATGAGCAGTTCTTC
TRBJ2-3	TRBD1	TRBV6-2/TRBV6-3	-	CASRPDRSTDTQYF	TGTGCCAGCAGACCGGACAGGTCGACAGATACGCAGTATTTT
TRBJ1-5	-	TRBV12-3/TRBV12-4	-	CASGTGGVQPQHF	TGTGCCAGCGGAACTGGAGGGGTTCAGCCCCAGCATTTT
TRBJ1-1	-	TRBV12-3/TRBV12-4	few	CASEGGGTEAFF	TGTGCCAGCGAGGGAGGGGGCACTGAAGCTTTCTTT
TRBJ2-7	TRBD2	TRBV6-2/TRBV6-3	many	CASSYTSGLAAAYEQYF	TGTGCCAGCAGTTACACGTCGGGACTAGCGGCAGCCTACGAGCAGTACTTC
TRBJ1-4	-	TRBV4-3	few	CASSQAMGFSGEKLFF	TGCGCCAGCAGCCAAGCAATGGGGTTCAGCGGTGAAAAACTGTTTTTT
TRBJ2-1	-	TRBV29-1	few	CSVGGRDNEQFF	TGCAGCGTTGGGGGCAGAGACAATGAGCAGTTCTTC
TRBJ2-7	TRBD1	TRBV14	few	CASSPSRGQGEQYF	TGTGCCAGCAGCCCCTCCAGGGGGCAGGGCGAGCAGTACTTC
TRBJ1-1	-	TRBV6-2/TRBV6-3	-	CASSYSVTTEAFF	TGTGCCAGCAGTTACTCGGTAACCACTGAAGCTTTCTTT
TRBJ2-1	TRBD2	TRBV12-3/TRBV12-4	few	CASRRSGSNEQFF	TGTGCCAGCAGACGTAGCGGGAGCAATGAGCAGTTCTTC
TRBJ2-7	-	TRBV6-1	-	CASKEGSGASYEQYF	TGTGCCAGCAAAGAAGGTTCAGGGGCCTCCTACGAGCAGTACTTC
TRBJ2-7	-	TRBV28	-	CASKGDLSSYEQYF	TGTGCCAGCAAGGGGGACCTGAGCTCCTACGAGCAGTACTTC